This TCR beta chain appears in the sequencing data of a study of T-cell memory formation after mild COVID-19. The CDR3 is made up of 15 amino acids. J gave up 0 bases and V 6 bases, and 5 bases lay outside the gene matches. Germline V lookup: CDR1 MNHEY, CDR2 SVGAGI. Using constant-segment primers, 5'RACE produced TCR alpha and TCR beta cDNA libraries carrying sample barcodes and UMIs. Using its own MiXCR run on the 5' RACE reads, TCRdb lists one record per CDR3 protein. This repertoire shows approximately 300,000 distinct CDR3 sequences, 19% found once; its top ten account for over 20%. This clonotype was counted only a few times.

The sequence derives from a young man who had mild COVID-19 (a few samples of this study predate the infection). Cell type and time point are not known. The chain joins TRBV6-5 to TRBJ2-3; 8 bases agree with TRBD2. Sequencing input: PBMCs or a T cell subset sorted from them (not recorded which). CDR3 bases: TGTGCCAGCAGCAAACTAGCGGCTAGCACAGATACGCAGTATTTT. As protein: CASSKLAASTDTQYF.